This is a list of T cell receptor beta chains from one sample in a study of T cells in tumors after PD-1 blockade. Assay: immunoSEQ multiplex PCR; the TCRdb copy retains only in-frame clones and omits some. Among tens of thousands of clones listed, over 75% were seen once. Sequenced material: PBMCs, taken before anti-PD-1 treatment. All receptors come from a human donor with basal cell carcinoma. Both conserved end residues are part of each CDR3. D genes are given only for firm matches. Size is omitted from some rows. Given values are once, few, many or a class for expanded clones.

>16|TRBJ1-4|.|.|TRBV7-9
TGTGCCAGCAGCCCTACAGGATCCGGGGCTAATGAAAAACTGTTTTTT
CASSPTGSGANEKLFF
>15|TRBJ2-7|.|.|TRBV4-1
TGCGCCAGCAGCCAAGCGGCAGAAAGCTCCTACGAGCAGTACTTC
CASSQAAESSYEQYF
>15|TRBJ2-7|.|.|TRBV6-5
TGTGCCAGCAATCTCCACGCAGGGAGTTCGGGCGAGCAGTACTTC
CASNLHAGSSGEQYF
>13|TRBJ1-1|.|few|TRBV9
TGTGCCAGCAGCCCCGGCGGGAACACTGAAGCTTTCTTT
CASSPGGNTEAFF
>14|TRBJ1-1|.|.|TRBV7-2
TGTGCCAGCAGCTTAGTTTTAAGGAACACTGAAGCTTTCTTT
CASSLVLRNTEAFF
>18|TRBJ2-3|TRBD2|.|TRBV9
TGTGCCAGCAGCGTAGAAGCGGGAGGGCCAGGCGGCACAGATACGCAGTATTTT
CASSVEAGGPGGTDTQYF
>15|TRBJ2-1|TRBD2|.|TRBV7-3
TGTGCCAGCAGCTCAACTAGCGCATCCTACAATGAGCAGTTCTTC
CASSSTSASYNEQFF
>14|TRBJ1-2|.|few|TRBV27
TGTGCCAGCAGTTCCCCGGGGCGAGGGGATGGCTACACCTTC
CASSSPGRGDGYTF
>15|TRBJ2-5|.|.|TRBV18
TGTGCCAGCTCACCAATAGGCAGGCCACAAGAGACCCAGTACTTC
CASSPIGRPQETQYF
>18|TRBJ1-5|.|few|TRBV28
TGTGCCAGCAGTTTTCGTGTTGGTCAGAGGGGCCTCAATCAGCCCCAGCATTTT
CASSFRVGQRGLNQPQHF
>13|TRBJ1-4|.|.|TRBV6-5
TGTGCCAGCTCCAGGGGTACTAATGAAAAACTGTTTTTT
CASSRGTNEKLFF
>14|TRBJ2-2|.|.|TRBV5-1
TGCGCCAGCACCGTGCGGACGAACACCGGGGAGCTGTTTTTT
CASTVRTNTGELFF
>19|TRBJ2-3|TRBD2|.|TRBV4-1
TGCGCCAGCAGCCAGAGTAATGCCGGCACTAGCGGGAGGCCAGATACGCAGTATTTT
CASSQSNAGTSGRPDTQYF
>19|TRBJ2-1|.|once|TRBV2
TGTCCCACCTGTCATGGGGGGGCGCGGGCGGGGAGCTCCTACAATGAGCAGTTCTTC
CPTCHGGARAGSSYNEQFF
>15|TRBJ2-2|.|.|TRBV7-2
TGTGCCAGCAGCCGGCAGGACGCCAACACCGGGGAGCTGTTTTTT
CASSRQDANTGELFF